Listed below are T cell receptor beta chains from one sample, sequenced in a study of cytomegalovirus exposure and HLA in healthy donors. Clones were sequenced by immunoSEQ multiplex PCR, and TCRdb holds only the in-frame ones, with some missing. There are 95,000 to 150,000 clones in the sample; around 76% occur only once, and approximately 30% lies in the top ten. Sample: PBMCs. Every receptor here comes from a man in his sixties in good health and CMV-seropositive. Both conserved end residues are part of each CDR3. A D gene is named only where the DNA matches it firmly. A row's size may be missing; if present it is once, few, many or a size class.

d_gene: -
v_gene: TRBV5-1
abundance: few
j_gene: TRBJ2-3
CDR3nt: TGCGCCAGCAGCACGGGGGGCGGGAGTTGGTCAGATACGCAGTATTTT
CDR3aa: CASSTGGGSWSDTQYF

d_gene: TRBD1
v_gene: TRBV29-1
abundance: -
j_gene: TRBJ2-5
CDR3nt: TGCAGCGCCGAACAGGGGGCTGAGACCCAGTACTTC
CDR3aa: CSAEQGAETQYF

d_gene: -
v_gene: TRBV27
abundance: -
j_gene: TRBJ1-2
CDR3nt: TGTGCCAGCACCTCTGGATCCCAGGGAATATATGGCTACACCTTC
CDR3aa: CASTSGSQGIYGYTF

d_gene: TRBD1
v_gene: TRBV6-4
abundance: few
j_gene: TRBJ2-2
CDR3nt: TGTGCCAGCAGTGACTCGGGGGCAGGGGGAACCGGGGAGCTGTTTTTT
CDR3aa: CASSDSGAGGTGELFF

d_gene: -
v_gene: TRBV7-9
abundance: -
j_gene: TRBJ1-3
CDR3nt: TGTGCCAGCAGCCGTGGGGCAGAACCAAACTCTGGAAACACCATATATTTT
CDR3aa: CASSRGAEPNSGNTIYF

d_gene: TRBD2
v_gene: TRBV2
abundance: -
j_gene: TRBJ2-5
CDR3nt: TGTGCCAGCAGTGGGTGGGCTAGCGGGAGCGGTGAGACCCAGTACTTC
CDR3aa: CASSGWASGSGETQYF

d_gene: -
v_gene: TRBV5-1
abundance: few
j_gene: TRBJ2-3
CDR3nt: TGCGCCAGCAGCGTCCAGGCAGGAGATACGCAGTATTTT
CDR3aa: CASSVQAGDTQYF

d_gene: -
v_gene: TRBV19
abundance: -
j_gene: TRBJ2-3
CDR3nt: TGTGCCAGCAAGGGTTACAGGGATACGCAGTATTTT
CDR3aa: CASKGYRDTQYF

d_gene: -
v_gene: TRBV5-1
abundance: -
j_gene: TRBJ2-3
CDR3nt: TGCGCCAGCAGTTGGGCAGGGGGCACAGATACGCAGTATTTT
CDR3aa: CASSWAGGTDTQYF

d_gene: TRBD1
v_gene: TRBV4-1
abundance: -
j_gene: TRBJ2-7
CDR3nt: TGCGCCAGCAGCCAAGTCGGGACAGTGTCCTACGAGCAGTACTTC
CDR3aa: CASSQVGTVSYEQYF

d_gene: -
v_gene: TRBV29-1
abundance: few
j_gene: TRBJ1-2
CDR3nt: TGCAGCGTTAAGGCGACAGGAGGCTATGGCTACACCTTC
CDR3aa: CSVKATGGYGYTF

d_gene: -
v_gene: TRBV6-1
abundance: -
j_gene: TRBJ1-3
CDR3nt: TGTGCCAGCAGTACCCCGGGGACCATATATTTT
CDR3aa: CASSTPGTIYF

d_gene: TRBD1
v_gene: TRBV19
abundance: -
j_gene: TRBJ1-5
CDR3nt: TGTGCCAGTAGTATTCCACAGGGGGCTCATCAGCCCCAGCATTTT
CDR3aa: CASSIPQGAHQPQHF

d_gene: -
v_gene: TRBV6-5
abundance: -
j_gene: TRBJ2-1
CDR3nt: TGTGCCAGCAGCTCCGGGACATACTACAATGAGCAGTTCTTC
CDR3aa: CASSSGTYYNEQFF

d_gene: TRBD1
v_gene: TRBV6-5
abundance: -
j_gene: TRBJ2-7
CDR3nt: TGTGCCAGCAGTTACTCGACAGGGACCTACGAGCAGTACTTC
CDR3aa: CASSYSTGTYEQYF

d_gene: -
v_gene: TRBV19
abundance: few
j_gene: TRBJ2-5
CDR3nt: TGTGCCAGTAGTATGGGTCCCGGGGGTCCAGAGACCCAGTACTTC
CDR3aa: CASSMGPGGPETQYF

d_gene: TRBD1
v_gene: TRBV18
abundance: once
j_gene: TRBJ2-2
CDR3nt: TGTGCCAGCTCACCACCGACAGGGATGGGCACCGGGGAGCTGTTTTTT
CDR3aa: CASSPPTGMGTGELFF

d_gene: -
v_gene: TRBV5-1
abundance: -
j_gene: TRBJ2-7
CDR3nt: TGCGCCAGCAGCTTAGAAGCGGAACTTTTCGAGCAGTACTTC
CDR3aa: CASSLEAELFEQYF

d_gene: -
v_gene: TRBV29-1
abundance: -
j_gene: TRBJ1-5
CDR3nt: TGCAGCGTTCAGACGGGATCTGACTATCAGCCCCAGCATTTT
CDR3aa: CSVQTGSDYQPQHF

d_gene: -
v_gene: TRBV18
abundance: -
j_gene: TRBJ2-7
CDR3nt: TGTGCCAGCTCACCGCAGGCCTCCTACGAGCAGTACTTC
CDR3aa: CASSPQASYEQYF

d_gene: TRBD1
v_gene: TRBV10-3
abundance: -
j_gene: TRBJ1-3
CDR3nt: TGTGCCATCAGGGGGACAGCGGGCTCTGGAAACACCATATATTTT
CDR3aa: CAIRGTAGSGNTIYF

d_gene: TRBD2
v_gene: TRBV2
abundance: -
j_gene: TRBJ2-5
CDR3nt: TGTGCCAGCAGTGTTATTAGCGGGAGTGTGGAGACCCAGTACTTC
CDR3aa: CASSVISGSVETQYF

d_gene: -
v_gene: TRBV5-6
abundance: -
j_gene: TRBJ1-3
CDR3nt: TGTGCCAGCAGCTTGAGTTATGGAGACACCATATATTTT
CDR3aa: CASSLSYGDTIYF

d_gene: -
v_gene: TRBV29-1
abundance: -
j_gene: TRBJ2-6
CDR3nt: TGCAGCGGCGGGGATGGGGCCAACGTCCTGACTTTC
CDR3aa: CSGGDGANVLTF

d_gene: TRBD2
v_gene: TRBV29-1
abundance: few
j_gene: TRBJ2-2
CDR3nt: TGCAGCGTTTCTAGCGGGAGGGGGACCACCGGGGAGCTGTTTTTT
CDR3aa: CSVSSGRGTTGELFF

d_gene: TRBD2
v_gene: TRBV7-3
abundance: -
j_gene: TRBJ2-2
CDR3nt: TGTGCCAGCAGCCCGTTAACTAGCGGGGGGTCCGGGGAGCTGTTTTTT
CDR3aa: CASSPLTSGGSGELFF

d_gene: TRBD2
v_gene: TRBV2
abundance: -
j_gene: TRBJ2-7
CDR3nt: TGTGCCAGCAGTGAAGGCCTAGCGGAATACTACGAGCAGTACTTC
CDR3aa: CASSEGLAEYYEQYF

d_gene: -
v_gene: TRBV11-2
abundance: -
j_gene: TRBJ1-4
CDR3nt: TGTGCCAGCAGTCACGGGGTGGTAACTAATGAAAAACTGTTTTTT
CDR3aa: CASSHGVVTNEKLFF

d_gene: -
v_gene: TRBV4-1
abundance: -
j_gene: TRBJ2-7
CDR3nt: TGCGCCAGCAGCCAAGATCAGGTTACCTACGAGCAGTACTTC
CDR3aa: CASSQDQVTYEQYF

d_gene: -
v_gene: TRBV13
abundance: -
j_gene: TRBJ1-5
CDR3nt: TGTGCCAGCAGCTTAAGCGGGGGACGCAATCAGCCCCAGCATTTT
CDR3aa: CASSLSGGRNQPQHF

d_gene: TRBD1
v_gene: TRBV25-1
abundance: -
j_gene: TRBJ1-6
CDR3nt: TGTGCCAGCAGGGACAGGGACTATTATTCACCCCTCCACTTT
CDR3aa: CASRDRDYYSPLHF